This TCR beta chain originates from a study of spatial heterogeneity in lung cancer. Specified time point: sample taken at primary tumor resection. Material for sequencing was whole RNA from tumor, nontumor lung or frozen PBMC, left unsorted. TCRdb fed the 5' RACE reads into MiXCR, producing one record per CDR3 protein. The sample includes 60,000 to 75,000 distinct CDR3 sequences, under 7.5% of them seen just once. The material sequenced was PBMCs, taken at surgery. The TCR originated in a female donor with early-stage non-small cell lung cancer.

CDR3 protein: CSASGGQNSSDTQYF. For the CDR3, the DNA is TGCAGTGCTAGCGGGGGCCAAAATTCCTCCGATACGCAGTATTTT. The chain couples TRBV20-1 to TRBJ2-3; D possibly uses TRBD1 or TRBD2 (6 bases each). Germline CDR1 DFQATT, CDR2 SNEGSKA (reference sequence). This CDR3 region has 15 residues. The V gene lost 3 bases and the J gene lost 6 bases, with 19 bases spanning the gap.